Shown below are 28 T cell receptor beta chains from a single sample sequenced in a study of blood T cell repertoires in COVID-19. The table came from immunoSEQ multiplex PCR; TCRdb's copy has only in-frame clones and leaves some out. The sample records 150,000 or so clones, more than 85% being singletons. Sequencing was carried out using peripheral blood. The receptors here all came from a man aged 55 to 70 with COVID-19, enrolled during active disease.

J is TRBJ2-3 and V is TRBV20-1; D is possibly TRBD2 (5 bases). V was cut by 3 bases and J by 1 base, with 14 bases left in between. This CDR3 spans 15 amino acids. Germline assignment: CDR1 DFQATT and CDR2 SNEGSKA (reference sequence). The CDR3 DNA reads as TGCAGTGCTAGTCTTCGGGGAACGGGCACAGATACGCAGTATTTT. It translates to CSASLRGTGTDTQYF.

CDR3 sequence (DNA): TGTGCCAGTAGTATCAGGGGGCCTAATGAAAAACTGTTTTTT. Its protein product is CASSIRGPNEKLFF. The chain uses TRBV19 and TRBJ1-4, with 8 bases lining up with TRBD1. The V gene's germline CDR1 is LNHDA and CDR2 SQIVND (reference sequence). The trim removed 3 bases at V and 3 bases at J, leaving 0 bases unmatched. The CDR3 is made up of 14 amino acids.

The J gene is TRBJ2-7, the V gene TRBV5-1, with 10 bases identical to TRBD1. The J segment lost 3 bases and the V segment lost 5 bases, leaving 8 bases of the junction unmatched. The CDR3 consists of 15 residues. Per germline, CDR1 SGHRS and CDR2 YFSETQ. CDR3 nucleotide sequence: TGCGCCAGCAGTCCCTCGACAGGGGGCATCTACGAGCAGTACTTC. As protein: CASSPSTGGIYEQYF.

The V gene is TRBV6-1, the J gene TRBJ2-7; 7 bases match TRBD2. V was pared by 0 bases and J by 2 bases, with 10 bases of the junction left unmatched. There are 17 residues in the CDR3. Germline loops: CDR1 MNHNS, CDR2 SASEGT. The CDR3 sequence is CASSEAGGLGPPYEQYF. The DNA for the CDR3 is TGTGCCAGCAGTGAAGCGGGCGGACTAGGACCGCCCTACGAGCAGTACTTC.

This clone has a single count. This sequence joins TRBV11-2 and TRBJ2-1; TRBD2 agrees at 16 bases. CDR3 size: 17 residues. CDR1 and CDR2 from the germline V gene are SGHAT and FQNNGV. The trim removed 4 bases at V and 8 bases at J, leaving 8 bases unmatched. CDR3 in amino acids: CASSWTTGLAGGDEQFF. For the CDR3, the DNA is TGTGCCAGCAGCTGGACAACGGGACTAGCGGGGGGGGATGAGCAGTTCTTC.

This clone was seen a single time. CDR3 in amino acids: CASSSPGHPNTEAFF. In DNA, the CDR3 is TGTGCCAGTAGTTCACCGGGACACCCAAACACTGAAGCTTTCTTT. The chain employs TRBV19 and TRBJ1-1; weak D call: TRBD1 (6 bases). Germline V gives CDR1 LNHDA, CDR2 SQIVND (reference sequence). V shed 5 bases and J shed 2 bases, with 15 bases lying between them. This CDR3 is 15 amino acids long.

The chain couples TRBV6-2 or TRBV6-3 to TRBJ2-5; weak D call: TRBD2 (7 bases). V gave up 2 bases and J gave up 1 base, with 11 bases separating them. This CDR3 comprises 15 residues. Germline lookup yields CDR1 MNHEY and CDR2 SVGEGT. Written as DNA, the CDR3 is TGTGCCAGCAGTTACGGGGGGGCTAGCCAAGAGACCCAGTACTTC. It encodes CASSYGGASQETQYF.

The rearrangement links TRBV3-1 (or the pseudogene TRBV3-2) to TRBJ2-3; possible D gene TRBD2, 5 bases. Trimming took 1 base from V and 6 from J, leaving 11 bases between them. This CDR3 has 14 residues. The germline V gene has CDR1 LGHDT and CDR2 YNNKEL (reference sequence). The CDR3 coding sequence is TGTGCCAGCAGCCAAGTCGGGTCGGGGGATACGCAGTATTTT. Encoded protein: CASSQVGSGDTQYF.

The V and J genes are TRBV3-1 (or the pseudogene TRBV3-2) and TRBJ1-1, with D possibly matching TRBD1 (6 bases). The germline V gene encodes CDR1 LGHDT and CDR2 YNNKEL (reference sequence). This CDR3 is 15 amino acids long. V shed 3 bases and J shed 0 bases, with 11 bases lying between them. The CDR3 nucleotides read TGTGCCAGCAGCCAGTATCGGACAGTGAACACTGAAGCTTTCTTT. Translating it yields CASSQYRTVNTEAFF.

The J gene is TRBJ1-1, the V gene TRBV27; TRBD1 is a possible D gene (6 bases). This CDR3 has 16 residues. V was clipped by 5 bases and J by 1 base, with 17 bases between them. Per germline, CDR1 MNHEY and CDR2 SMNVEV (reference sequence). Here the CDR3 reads CASSPTGMVGNTEAFF. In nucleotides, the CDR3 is TGTGCCAGCAGTCCCACAGGGATGGTTGGGAACACTGAAGCTTTCTTT.

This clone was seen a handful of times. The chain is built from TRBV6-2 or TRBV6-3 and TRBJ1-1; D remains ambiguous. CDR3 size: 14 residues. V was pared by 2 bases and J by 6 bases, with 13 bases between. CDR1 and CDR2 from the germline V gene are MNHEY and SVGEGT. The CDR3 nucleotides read TGTGCCAGCAGTTACGACACTCTAATCCCTGAAGCTTTCTTT. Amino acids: CASSYDTLIPEAFF.

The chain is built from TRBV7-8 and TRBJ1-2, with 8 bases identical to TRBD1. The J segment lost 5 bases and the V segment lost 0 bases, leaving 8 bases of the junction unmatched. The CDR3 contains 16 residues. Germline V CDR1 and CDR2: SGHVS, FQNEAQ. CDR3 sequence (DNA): TGTGCCAGCAGCTTAGCGGGGACACAGGGGGGGTATGGCTACACCTTC. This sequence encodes CASSLAGTQGGYGYTF.

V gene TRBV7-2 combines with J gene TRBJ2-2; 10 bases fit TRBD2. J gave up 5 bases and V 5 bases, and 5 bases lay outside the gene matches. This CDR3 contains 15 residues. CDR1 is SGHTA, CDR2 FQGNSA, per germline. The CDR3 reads CASSLLAGLTGELFF. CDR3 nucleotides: TGTGCCAGCAGCCTACTAGCGGGGCTGACCGGGGAGCTGTTTTTT.

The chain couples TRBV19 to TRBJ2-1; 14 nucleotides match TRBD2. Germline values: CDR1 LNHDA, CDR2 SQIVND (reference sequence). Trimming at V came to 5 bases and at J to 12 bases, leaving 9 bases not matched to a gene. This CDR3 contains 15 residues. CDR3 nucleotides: TGTGCCAGTAGTGTCTCCGGGACTAGCGGGGGTACGCAGTTCTTC. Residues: CASSVSGTSGGTQFF.

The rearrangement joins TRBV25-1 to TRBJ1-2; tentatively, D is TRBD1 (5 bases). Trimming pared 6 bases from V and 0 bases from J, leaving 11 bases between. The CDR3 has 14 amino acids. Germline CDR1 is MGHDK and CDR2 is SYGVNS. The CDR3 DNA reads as TGTGCCAGCAGGCGGGACGGAGCTAACTATGGCTACACCTTC. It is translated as CASRRDGANYGYTF.

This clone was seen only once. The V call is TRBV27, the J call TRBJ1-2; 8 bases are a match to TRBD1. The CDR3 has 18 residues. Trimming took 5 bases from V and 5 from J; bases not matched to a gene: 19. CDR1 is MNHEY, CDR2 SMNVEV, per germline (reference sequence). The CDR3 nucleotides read TGTGCCAGCAGTCCGATGACAGGGGTGGGCTTGTATTGGTATGGCTACACCTTC. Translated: CASSPMTGVGLYWYGYTF.

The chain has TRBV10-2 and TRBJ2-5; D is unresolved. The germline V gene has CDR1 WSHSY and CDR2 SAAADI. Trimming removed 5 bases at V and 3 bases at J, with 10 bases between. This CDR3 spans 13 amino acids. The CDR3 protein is CASSQAGEETQYF. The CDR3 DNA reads TGCGCCAGCAGTCAAGCAGGCGAAGAGACCCAGTACTTC.

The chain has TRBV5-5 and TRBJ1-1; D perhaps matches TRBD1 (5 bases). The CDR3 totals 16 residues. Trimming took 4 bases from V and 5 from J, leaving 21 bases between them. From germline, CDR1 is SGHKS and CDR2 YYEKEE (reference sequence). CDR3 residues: CASSQIPGSGGTEAFF. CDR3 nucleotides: TGTGCCAGCAGCCAGATCCCAGGGTCCGGGGGGACTGAAGCTTTCTTT. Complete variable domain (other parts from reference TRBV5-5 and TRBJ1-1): DAGVTQSPTHLIKTRGQQVTLRCSPISGHKSVSWYQQVLGQGPQFIFQYYEKEERGRGNFPDRFSARQFPNYSSELNVNALLLGDSALYLCASSQIPGSGGTEAFFGQGTRLTVV.

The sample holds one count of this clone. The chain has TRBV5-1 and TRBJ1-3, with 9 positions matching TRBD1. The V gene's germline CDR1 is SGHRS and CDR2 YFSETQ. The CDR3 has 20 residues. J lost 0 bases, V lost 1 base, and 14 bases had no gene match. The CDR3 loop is CASSLWGNPGQGNSGNTIYF. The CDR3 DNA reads TGCGCCAGCAGCTTGTGGGGGAACCCGGGACAGGGAAACTCTGGAAACACCATATATTTT.

The CDR3 region is CASGFKQASEAFF. The CDR3, as DNA: TGTGCTAGTGGTTTCAAACAGGCTTCGGAAGCTTTCTTT. The rearrangement joins TRBV12-5 to TRBJ1-1, with D possibly matching TRBD1 (5 bases). CDR3 length: 13 residues. V shed 3 bases and J shed 8 bases, with 13 bases lying between them. Germline V gene lookup returns CDR1 LGHNT and CDR2 FRNRAP.

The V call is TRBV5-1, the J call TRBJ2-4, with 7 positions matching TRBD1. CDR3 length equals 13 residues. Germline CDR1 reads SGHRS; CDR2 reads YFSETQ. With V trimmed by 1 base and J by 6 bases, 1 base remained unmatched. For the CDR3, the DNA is TGCGCCAGCAGCTTGTACAGGGGAAACATTCAGTACTTC. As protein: CASSLYRGNIQYF.

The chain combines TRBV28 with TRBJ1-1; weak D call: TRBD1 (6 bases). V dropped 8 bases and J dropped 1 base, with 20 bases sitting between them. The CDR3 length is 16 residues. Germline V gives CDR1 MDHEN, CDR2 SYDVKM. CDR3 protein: CASFVATGLTNTEAFF. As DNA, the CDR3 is TGTGCCAGCTTCGTAGCTACAGGGCTTACGAACACTGAAGCTTTCTTT.

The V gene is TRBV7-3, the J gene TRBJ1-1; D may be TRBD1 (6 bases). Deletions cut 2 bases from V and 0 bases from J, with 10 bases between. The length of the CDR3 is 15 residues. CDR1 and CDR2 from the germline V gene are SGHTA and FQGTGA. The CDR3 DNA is TGTGCCAGCAGCTTAGAAGGACAGCTGAACACTGAAGCTTTCTTT. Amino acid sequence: CASSLEGQLNTEAFF.

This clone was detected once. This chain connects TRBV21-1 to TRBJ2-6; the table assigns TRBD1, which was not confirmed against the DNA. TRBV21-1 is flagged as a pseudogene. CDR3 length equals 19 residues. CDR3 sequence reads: CASSKSGLAFSSGANVLTF. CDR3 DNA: TGTGCCAGCAGCAAAAGTGGCCTCGCCTTCTCCTCTGGGGCCAACGTCCTGACTTTC.

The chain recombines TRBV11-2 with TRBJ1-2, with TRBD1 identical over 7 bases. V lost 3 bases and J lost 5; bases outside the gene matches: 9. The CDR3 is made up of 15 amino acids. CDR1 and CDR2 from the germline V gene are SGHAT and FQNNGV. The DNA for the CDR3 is TGTGCCAGCAGCTTGAGTGCAGGGGGATCTTATGGCTACACCTTC. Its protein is CASSLSAGGSYGYTF.

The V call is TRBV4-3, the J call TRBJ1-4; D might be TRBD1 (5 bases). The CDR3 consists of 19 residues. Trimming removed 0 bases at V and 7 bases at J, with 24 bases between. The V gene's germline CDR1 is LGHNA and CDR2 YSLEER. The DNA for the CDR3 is TGCGCCAGCAGCCAAGATCTATTACCCGGACGGACCCAGGGTGAAAAACTGTTTTTT. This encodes CASSQDLLPGRTQGEKLFF.

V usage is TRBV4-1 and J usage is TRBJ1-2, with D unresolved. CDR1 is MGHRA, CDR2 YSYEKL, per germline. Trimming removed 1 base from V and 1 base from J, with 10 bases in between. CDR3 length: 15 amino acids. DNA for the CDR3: TGCGCCAGCAGCCAAGCGAATACGGTTAACTATGGCTACACCTTC. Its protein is CASSQANTVNYGYTF.

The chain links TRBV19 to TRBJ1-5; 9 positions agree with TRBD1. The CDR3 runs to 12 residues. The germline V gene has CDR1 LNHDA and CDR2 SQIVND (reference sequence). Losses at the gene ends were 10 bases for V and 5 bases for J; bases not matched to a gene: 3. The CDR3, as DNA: TGTGCCACCGGACAGGGGTATCAGCCCCAGCATTTT. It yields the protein CATGQGYQPQHF.